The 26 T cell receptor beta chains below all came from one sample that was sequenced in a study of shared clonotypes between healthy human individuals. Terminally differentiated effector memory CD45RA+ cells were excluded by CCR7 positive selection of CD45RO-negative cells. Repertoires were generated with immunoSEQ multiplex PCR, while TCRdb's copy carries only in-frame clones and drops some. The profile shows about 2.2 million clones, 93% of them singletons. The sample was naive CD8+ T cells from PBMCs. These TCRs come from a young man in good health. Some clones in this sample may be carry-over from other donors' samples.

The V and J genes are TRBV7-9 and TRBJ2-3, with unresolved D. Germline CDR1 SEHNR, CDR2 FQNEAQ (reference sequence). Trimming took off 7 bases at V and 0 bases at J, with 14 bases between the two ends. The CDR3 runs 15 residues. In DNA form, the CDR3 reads TGTGCCAGCACACCTGTCTGGGATAGCACAGATACGCAGTATTTT. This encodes CASTPVWDSTDTQYF.

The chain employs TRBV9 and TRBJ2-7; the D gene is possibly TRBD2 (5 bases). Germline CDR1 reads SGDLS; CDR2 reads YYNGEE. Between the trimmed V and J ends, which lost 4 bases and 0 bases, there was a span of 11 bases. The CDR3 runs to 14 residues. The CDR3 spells CASSPRTPSYEQYF. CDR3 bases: TGTGCCAGCAGCCCCAGGACTCCCTCCTACGAGCAGTACTTC.

CDR3 region: CASSAGRKLGTEAFF. In DNA form, the CDR3 reads TGTGCCAGTAGTGCGGGACGTAAGTTGGGAACTGAAGCTTTCTTT. The V and J genes are TRBV19 and TRBJ1-1, with D possibly TRBD1 on 5 matching bases. V gave up 5 bases and J gave up 5 bases, with 18 bases separating them. Germline loops: CDR1 LNHDA, CDR2 SQIVND (reference sequence). CDR3 length: 15 amino acids.

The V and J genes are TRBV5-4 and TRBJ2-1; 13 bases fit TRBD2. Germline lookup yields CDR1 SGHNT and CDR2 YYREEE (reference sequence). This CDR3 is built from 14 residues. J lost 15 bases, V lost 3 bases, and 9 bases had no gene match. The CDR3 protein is CASSSGLAGVTGFF. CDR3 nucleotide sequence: TGTGCCAGCAGCTCAGGACTAGCGGGAGTTACCGGGTTCTTC.

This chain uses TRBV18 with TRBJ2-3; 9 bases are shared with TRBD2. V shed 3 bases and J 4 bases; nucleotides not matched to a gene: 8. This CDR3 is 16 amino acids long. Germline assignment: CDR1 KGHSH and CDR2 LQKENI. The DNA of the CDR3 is TGTGCCAGCTCACCCGAGCGGGAGGTTCCCCCAGATACGCAGTATTTT. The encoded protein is CASSPEREVPPDTQYF.

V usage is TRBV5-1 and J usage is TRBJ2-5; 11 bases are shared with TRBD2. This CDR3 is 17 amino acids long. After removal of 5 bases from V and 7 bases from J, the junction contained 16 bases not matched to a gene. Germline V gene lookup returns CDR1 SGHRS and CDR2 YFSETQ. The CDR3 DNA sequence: TGCGCCAGCAGGCTCAGTAGCGGGAGGGCCGCGTGGGTGACCCAGTACTTC. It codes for CASRLSSGRAAWVTQYF.

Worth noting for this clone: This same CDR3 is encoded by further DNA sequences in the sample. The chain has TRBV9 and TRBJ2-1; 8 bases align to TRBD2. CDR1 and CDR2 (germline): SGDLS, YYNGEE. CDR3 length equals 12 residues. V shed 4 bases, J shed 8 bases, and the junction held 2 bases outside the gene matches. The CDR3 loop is CASSPREDEQFF. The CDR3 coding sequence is TGTGCCAGCAGCCCGCGGGAGGATGAGCAGTTCTTC.

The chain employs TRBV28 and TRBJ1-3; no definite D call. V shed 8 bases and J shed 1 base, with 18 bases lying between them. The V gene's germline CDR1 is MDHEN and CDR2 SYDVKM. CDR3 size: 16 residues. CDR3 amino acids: CASGQALEFSGNTIYF. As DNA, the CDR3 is TGTGCCAGCGGCCAGGCCCTCGAATTTTCTGGAAACACCATATATTTT.

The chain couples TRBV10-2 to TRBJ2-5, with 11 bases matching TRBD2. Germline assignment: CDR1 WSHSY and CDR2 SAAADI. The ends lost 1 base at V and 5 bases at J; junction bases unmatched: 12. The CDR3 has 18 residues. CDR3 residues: CASSELAGGVFVTETQYF. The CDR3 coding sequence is TGCGCCAGCAGTGAGTTAGCGGGAGGGGTTTTTGTGACGGAGACCCAGTACTTC.

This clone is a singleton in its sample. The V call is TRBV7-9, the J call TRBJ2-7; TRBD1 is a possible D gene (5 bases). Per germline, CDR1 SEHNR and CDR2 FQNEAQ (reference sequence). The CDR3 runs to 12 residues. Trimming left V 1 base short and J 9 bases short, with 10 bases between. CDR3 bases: TGTGCCAGCAGCTTAGGGGGCATCCCGCAGTACTTC. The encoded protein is CASSLGGIPQYF.

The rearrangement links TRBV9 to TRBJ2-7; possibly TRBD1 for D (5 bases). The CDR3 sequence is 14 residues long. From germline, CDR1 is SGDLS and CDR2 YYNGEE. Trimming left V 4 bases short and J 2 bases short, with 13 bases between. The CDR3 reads CASSPPDTTYEQYF. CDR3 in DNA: TGTGCCAGCAGCCCCCCGGACACGACCTACGAGCAGTACTTC.

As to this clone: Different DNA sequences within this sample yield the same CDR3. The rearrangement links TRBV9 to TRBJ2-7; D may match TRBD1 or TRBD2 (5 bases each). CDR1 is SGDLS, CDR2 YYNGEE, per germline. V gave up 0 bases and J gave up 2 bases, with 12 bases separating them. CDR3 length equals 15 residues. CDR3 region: CASSVDGGRAYEQYF. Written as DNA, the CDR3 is TGTGCCAGCAGCGTAGATGGGGGACGGGCCTACGAGCAGTACTTC.

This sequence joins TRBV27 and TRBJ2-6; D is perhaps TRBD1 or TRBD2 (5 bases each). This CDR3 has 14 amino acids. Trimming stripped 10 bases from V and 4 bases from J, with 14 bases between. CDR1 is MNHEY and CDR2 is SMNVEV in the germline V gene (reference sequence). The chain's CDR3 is CATGGGWGANVLTF. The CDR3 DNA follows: TGTGCCACCGGTGGGGGTTGGGGGGCCAACGTCCTGACTTTC. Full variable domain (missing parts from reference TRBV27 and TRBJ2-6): EAQVTQNPRYLITVTGKKLTVTCSQNMNHEYMSWYRQDPGLGLRQIYYSMNVEVTDKGDVPEGYKVSRKEKRNFPLILESPSPNQTSLYFCATGGGWGANVLTFGAGSRLTVL.

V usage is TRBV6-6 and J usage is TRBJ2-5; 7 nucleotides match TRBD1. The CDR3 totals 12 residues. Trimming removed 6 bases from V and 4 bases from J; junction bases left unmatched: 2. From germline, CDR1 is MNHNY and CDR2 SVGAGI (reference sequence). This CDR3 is CASSHRGETQYF. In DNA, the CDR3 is TGTGCCAGCAGCCACAGGGGAGAGACCCAGTACTTC.

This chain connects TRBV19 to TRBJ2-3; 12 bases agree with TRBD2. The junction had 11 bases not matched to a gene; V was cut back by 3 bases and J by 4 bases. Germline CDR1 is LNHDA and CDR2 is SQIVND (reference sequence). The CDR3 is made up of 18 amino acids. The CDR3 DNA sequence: TGTGCCAGTAGTATTCTACGCCTAGCGGGAGGGCCGGCAGATACGCAGTATTTT. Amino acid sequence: CASSILRLAGGPADTQYF.

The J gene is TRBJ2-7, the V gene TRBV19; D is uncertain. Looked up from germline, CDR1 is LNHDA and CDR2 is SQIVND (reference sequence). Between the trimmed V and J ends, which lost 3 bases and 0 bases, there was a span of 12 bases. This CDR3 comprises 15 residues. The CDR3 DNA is TGTGCCAGTAGTATCCGGCGGCTCTACTCCTACGAGCAGTACTTC. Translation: CASSIRRLYSYEQYF.

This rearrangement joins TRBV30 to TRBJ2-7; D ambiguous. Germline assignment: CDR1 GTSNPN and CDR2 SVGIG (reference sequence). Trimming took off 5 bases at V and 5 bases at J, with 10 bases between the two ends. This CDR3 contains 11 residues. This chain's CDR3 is CAWGYPNEQYF. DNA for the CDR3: TGTGCCTGGGGCTATCCCAACGAGCAGTACTTC.

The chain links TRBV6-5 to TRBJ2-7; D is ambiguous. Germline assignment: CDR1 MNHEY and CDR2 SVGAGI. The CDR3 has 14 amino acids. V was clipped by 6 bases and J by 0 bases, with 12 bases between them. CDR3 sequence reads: CASRLQTISYEQYF. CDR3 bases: TGTGCCAGCAGACTCCAGACGATCTCCTACGAGCAGTACTTC.

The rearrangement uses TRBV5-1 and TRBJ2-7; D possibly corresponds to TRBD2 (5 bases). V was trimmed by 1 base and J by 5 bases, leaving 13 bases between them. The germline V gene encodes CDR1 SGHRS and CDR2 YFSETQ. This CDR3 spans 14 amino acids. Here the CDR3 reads CASSLTWRSHEQYF. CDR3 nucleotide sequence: TGCGCCAGCAGCTTGACTTGGAGGAGCCACGAGCAGTACTTC.

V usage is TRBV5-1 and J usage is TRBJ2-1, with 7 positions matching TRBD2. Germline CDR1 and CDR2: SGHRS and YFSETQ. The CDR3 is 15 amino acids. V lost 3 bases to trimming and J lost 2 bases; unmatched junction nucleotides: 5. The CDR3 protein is CASSWGSGAYNEQFF. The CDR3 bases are TGCGCCAGCAGCTGGGGGAGCGGGGCCTACAATGAGCAGTTCTTC. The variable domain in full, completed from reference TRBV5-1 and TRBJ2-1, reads KAGVTQTPRYLIKTRGQQVTLSCSPISGHRSVSWYQQTPGQGLQFLFEYFSETQRNKGNFPGRFSGRQFSNSRSEMNVSTLELGDSALYLCASSWGSGAYNEQFFGPGTRLTVL.

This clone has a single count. The CDR3 loop is CASSPTPGSTYYEQYF. The CDR3 DNA reads TGTGCCAGCAGCCCAACCCCCGGGAGCACTTACTACGAGCAGTACTTC. The chain has TRBV7-6 and TRBJ2-7; D is possibly TRBD2 (6 bases). Trimming removed 5 bases from V and 3 bases from J, with 20 bases in between. The germline CDR1 and CDR2 sequences are SGHVS and FNYEAQ. The CDR3 contains 16 residues.

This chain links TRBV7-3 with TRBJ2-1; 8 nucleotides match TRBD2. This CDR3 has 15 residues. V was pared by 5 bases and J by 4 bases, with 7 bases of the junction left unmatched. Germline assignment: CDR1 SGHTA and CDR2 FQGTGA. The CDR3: CASSPAGGPYNEQFF. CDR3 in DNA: TGTGCCAGCAGCCCTGCGGGAGGCCCTTACAATGAGCAGTTCTTC.

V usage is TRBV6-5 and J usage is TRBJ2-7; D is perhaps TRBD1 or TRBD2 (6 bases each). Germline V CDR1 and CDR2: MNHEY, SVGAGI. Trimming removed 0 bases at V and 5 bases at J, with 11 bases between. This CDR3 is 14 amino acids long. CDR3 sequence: CASSYSGGSDEQYF. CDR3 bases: TGTGCCAGCAGTTACTCGGGGGGCTCGGACGAGCAGTACTTC.

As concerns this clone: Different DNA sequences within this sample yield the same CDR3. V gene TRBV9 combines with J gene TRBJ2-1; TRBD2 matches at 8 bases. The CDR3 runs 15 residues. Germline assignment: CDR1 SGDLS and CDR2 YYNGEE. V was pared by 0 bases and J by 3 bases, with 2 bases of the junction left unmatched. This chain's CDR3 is CASSVASGGYNEQFF. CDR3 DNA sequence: TGTGCCAGCAGCGTAGCGAGCGGGGGCTACAATGAGCAGTTCTTC.

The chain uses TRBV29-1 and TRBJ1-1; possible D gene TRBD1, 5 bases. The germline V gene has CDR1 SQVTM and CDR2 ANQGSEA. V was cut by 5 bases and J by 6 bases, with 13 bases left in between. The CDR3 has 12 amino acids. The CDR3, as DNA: TGCAGCGTTCAGGGTGAGCGGCCTGAAGCTTTCTTT. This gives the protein CSVQGERPEAFF.

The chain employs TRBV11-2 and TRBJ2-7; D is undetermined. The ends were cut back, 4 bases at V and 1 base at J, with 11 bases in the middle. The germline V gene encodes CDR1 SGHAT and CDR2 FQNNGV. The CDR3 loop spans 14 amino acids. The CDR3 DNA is TGTGCCAGCAGCTGGGGTGGGGAATCCTACGAGCAGTACTTC. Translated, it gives CASSWGGESYEQYF.